This T cell receptor beta chain was captured by sequencing in a study of cytomegalovirus exposure and HLA in healthy donors. Study-wide results and limits: As a later analysis showed, a missense DCLRE1C variant was linked to trimming of TCR beta V- and J-genes. Altogether, some 160 TCR beta chains were recorded as cytomegalovirus-associated.

Unrecorded immune exposures were likely, despite nominal health at sampling. PCR primers comprised 60 Vbeta and 13 Jbeta primers. Assay used: immunoSEQ multiplex PCR; TCRdb lists only in-frame clones, some missing. The data show roughly 120,000 clones, over 65% seen once. CDR1 is LGHNA, CDR2 YSLEER, per germline. The V segment lost 0 bases and the J segment 5 bases; nucleotides outside the gene matches: 9. The CDR3 is made up of 17 amino acids. Concerning this clone: The antigen is undetermined.

This TCR came from a woman between 45 and 60 years old in good health and CMV-seropositive. The V gene is TRBV4-3, the J gene TRBJ1-1, with 10 bases that match TRBD1. Source material: PBMCs. This chain's CDR3 is CASSQEGQGPSVTEAFF. The CDR3 region has the DNA TGCGCCAGCAGCCAAGAGGGACAGGGGCCTAGCGTTACTGAAGCTTTCTTT.